The 19 T cell receptor beta chains listed next were all sequenced from one sample in a study of tumor and adjacent non-tumor tissue in lung cancer (dated by TCRdb to 2016 to 2019). The library was obtained by multiplex PCR. This sample was sequenced with an Illumina HiSeq 2500. Following protocols modified from ARM-PCR, the researchers constructed TCRbeta libraries through three rounds of nested PCR with primers (Table S4). TCRdb handled the public reads itself, with Q25 trimming in fastp and clone calling in MiXCR, and kept productive beta chains. CDR3 protein sequences are deduplicated, and each keeps its most common genes and DNA. The sample data list 75,000 to 100,000 distinct CDR3 sequences, and around 64% of these were observed just once. The top ten hold approximately 20% of the sample. RNA was isolated from bulk, unsorted tissue, and RNA quality was assessed with a NanoDrop ND-1000 and an Agilent 2100.

Input material: lung tumor tissue. These receptors were taken from a man aged 60 to 69 with non-small cell lung cancer.

Comments on this clonotype: A read error may produce the germline difference seen at one junction end. CDR3 residues: CASRSGTMNTGKLFF. CDR3 DNA sequence: TGTGCCAGCAGGTCCGGGACAATGAACACCGGGAAGCTGTTTTTC. This chain joins TRBV6-5 and TRBJ2-2; D possibly corresponds to TRBD1 (6 bases). Germline assignment: CDR1 MNHEY and CDR2 SVGAGI. The CDR3 is made up of 15 amino acids.

J is TRBJ1-5 and V is TRBV9; 7 bases are shared with TRBD1. CDR1 and CDR2 from the germline V gene are SGDLS and YYNGEE. CDR3 length equals 15 residues. J was trimmed by 7 bases and V by 5 bases; bases with no gene match: 12. The CDR3 nucleotides read TGTGCCAGCAGTCAGGGACAGTCCATTAACCAGCCCCAGCATTTT. This gives the protein CASSQGQSINQPQHF.

In regard to this clonotype: Possible read error: a much larger clone is one base away. This chain connects TRBV20-1 to TRBJ2-2, with a weak D call TRBD2 (5 bases). V was cut by 6 bases and J by 7 bases, with 18 bases left in between. Germline CDR1 DFQATT, CDR2 SNEGSKA (reference sequence). There are 14 residues in the CDR3. This chain's CDR3 is CSAAEVEYVGELFF. The CDR3 region has the DNA TGCAGTGCCGCGGAGGTGGAGTATGTCGGGGAGCTGTTTTTT.

Many counts were recorded for this clonotype. V usage is TRBV5-6 and J usage is TRBJ2-7, with D perhaps TRBD2 (5 bases). The ends were cut back, 4 bases at V and 0 bases at J, with 11 bases in the middle. Looked up from germline, CDR1 is SGHDT and CDR2 is YYEEEE. This CDR3 comprises 14 residues. CDR3 sequence reads: CASSPGSPSYEQYF. In nucleotides, the CDR3 is TGTGCCAGCAGCCCGGGATCACCCTCCTACGAGCAGTACTTC.

With respect to this clonotype: A junction end diverges from the germline sequence, so it may reflect a read error. The chain employs TRBV5-5 and TRBJ2-7; no firm D call. Per the germline V gene, CDR1 is SGHKS and CDR2 is YYEKEE (reference sequence). The length of the CDR3 is 14 residues. The CDR3, as DNA: TGTGCCAGCATCTTGGTTCCTTCTTTCCACGAGCAGTACTTC. It encodes CASILVPSFHEQYF.

The V call is TRBV5-4, the J call TRBJ1-1; D ambiguous. This CDR3 region has 15 residues. Germline lookup yields CDR1 SGHNT and CDR2 YYREEE (reference sequence). The V gene lost 8 bases and the J gene lost 0 bases, with 17 bases spanning the gap. CDR3: CASSDGRYMNTEAFF. DNA for the CDR3: TGTGCCAGTAGCGACGGACGGTATATGAACACTGAAGCTTTCTTT.

The chain uses TRBV11-2 and TRBJ1-4; D gene uncertain. This CDR3 has 15 residues. The V end was cut by 4 bases, the J end by 0 bases, with 9 bases between. CDR1 and CDR2 (germline): SGHAT, FQNNGV. CDR3: CASSSGGTTNEKLFF. In DNA, the CDR3 is TGTGCCAGCAGCTCGGGAGGAACAACTAATGAAAAACTGTTTTTT.

As regards this clonotype: A much larger clone differs from this one at a single base, so this may be a read error. The chain recombines TRBV20-1 with TRBJ2-3; D is unclear. Germline CDR1 reads DFQATT; CDR2 reads SNEGSKA (reference sequence). CDR3 size: 11 residues. This chain's CDR3 is CSARVGDTHYF. The CDR3 DNA reads as TGCAGTGCTAGAGTTGGGGATACGCACTATTTT.

About this clonotype: Because the CDR3 is missing its conserved closing phenylalanine or tryptophan, this is likely a read error. The CDR3 DNA reads TGTGCCAGCAGTCAGACAGGGGTGGGATATAATTCACCCCTCCACCTT. It is translated as CASSQTGVGYNSPLHL. The V and J genes are TRBV12-3 or TRBV12-4 and TRBJ1-6, with 8 bases lining up with TRBD1. There are 16 residues in the CDR3. The trim removed 5 bases at V and 4 bases at J, leaving 7 bases unmatched.

This clonotype has a single count. It may be a read error: a sequence one base away is much more abundant. This chain joins TRBV5-8 and TRBJ1-1, with D possibly being TRBD1 (5 bases). CDR1 and CDR2 (germline): SGHTS, YDEGEE. This CDR3 comprises 16 residues. The V and J ends lost 9 bases and 1 base respectively, with 22 bases between them. CDR3 region: CANCCRSGLPNTEAFF. The CDR3, as DNA: TGTGCCAACTGCTGCCGATCGGGACTGCCGAACACTGAAGCTTTCTTT.

The CDR3 region has the DNA TGTGCCAGCAGCTTAGTCGTGAGGGGCCTAGAGACCCAGTACTTC. Encoded protein: CASSLVVRGLETQYF. The chain carries TRBV7-9 and TRBJ2-5; the D call may be TRBD1 or TRBD2 (5 bases each). The CDR3 is 15 amino acids. V lost 1 base to trimming and J lost 4 bases, with 13 bases between them. Germline V gene lookup returns CDR1 SEHNR and CDR2 FQNEAQ (reference sequence).

Comments on this clonotype: A read error is possible here, since a much larger clone lies one base away. The rearrangement links TRBV5-1 to TRBJ2-3; maybe TRBD2 (6 bases). CDR3 length equals 16 residues. CDR1 and CDR2 (germline): SGHRS, YFSETQ. Trimming stripped 5 bases from V and 6 bases from J, with 22 bases between. The chain's CDR3 is CASRSILVGSGDTQYF. The DNA of the CDR3 is TGCGCCAGCAGGTCAATTCTAGTGGGCAGCGGGGATACGCAGTATTTT.

For this clonotype: Given the absence of the conserved phenylalanine or tryptophan at the CDR3 end, a read error is likely. The chain uses TRBV7-9 and TRBJ1-2; D is uncertain. V was shortened by 0 bases and J by 9 bases, with 5 bases between the two germline ends. The V gene's germline CDR1 is SEHNR and CDR2 FQNEAQ (reference sequence). This CDR3 has 11 residues. CDR3 amino acids: CASSLAGCYTL. Written as DNA, the CDR3 is TGTGCCAGCAGCTTAGCGGGGTGCTACACCTTA.

This clonotype was seen many times. This chain links TRBV7-9 with TRBJ2-3, with D perhaps matching TRBD1 (6 bases). Per the germline V gene, CDR1 is SEHNR and CDR2 is FQNEAQ (reference sequence). V lost 2 bases and J 2 bases, leaving 11 bases between the germline ends. This CDR3 is 15 amino acids long. DNA for the CDR3: TGTGCCAGCAGCTTATTAGGGACAAACACAGATACGCAGTATTTT. Amino acid sequence: CASSLLGTNTDTQYF.

Worth noting for this clonotype: Since a much larger clone is just one base distant, this may be a read error. J is TRBJ2-5 and V is TRBV5-1; 8 bases agree with TRBD1. CDR3 length equals 16 residues. With 3 bases clipped from V and 5 bases from J, the junction kept 12 bases outside the gene matches. CDR1 and CDR2 from the germline V gene are SGHRS and YFSETQ. In DNA form, the CDR3 reads TGCGCCAGCAGCTCAGCCTTCCAGGGGGCACGGGAGACCCAGTACTTC. It specifies CASSSAFQGARETQYF.

This clonotype was observed at least ten times. This chain uses TRBV2 with TRBJ1-1; D perhaps matches TRBD1 (6 bases). The V gene lost 10 bases and the J gene lost 8 bases, with 11 bases spanning the gap. There are 10 residues in the CDR3. Germline-derived CDR1 and CDR2 are SNHLY and FYNNEI. The CDR3 nucleotides read TGTGCCACCCAACAGGGCGAAGCTTTCTTT. Translation: CATQQGEAFF. Drawing the rest from reference TRBV2 and TRBJ1-1, the complete variable domain is EPEVTQTPSHQVTQMGQEVILRCVPISNHLYFYWYRQILGQKVEFLVSFYNNEISEKSEIFDDQFSVERPDGSNFTLKIRSTKLEDSAMYFCATQQGEAFFGQGTRLTVV.

The chain has TRBV6-5 and TRBJ1-3; 7 positions agree with TRBD1. CDR1 MNHEY and CDR2 SVGAGI come from the germline V gene. The CDR3 length is 16 residues. V gave up 6 bases and J gave up 0 bases; unmatched junction bases: 8. The CDR3 sequence: CASSRDRSGSGNTIYF. CDR3 in DNA: TGTGCCAGCAGCAGGGACAGATCGGGCTCTGGAAACACCATATATTTT.

In DNA, the CDR3 is TGCAGCGTTGTTATAGGGCGGGATCAGCCCCAGCATTTT. Its translation: CSVVIGRDQPQHF. This rearrangement joins TRBV29-1 to TRBJ1-5; D ambiguous. V lost 4 bases, J lost 5 bases, and 12 bases lay in between. The CDR3 totals 13 residues. Germline V CDR1 and CDR2: SQVTM, ANQGSEA.

This clonotype was found many times. The chain links TRBV12-3 or TRBV12-4 to TRBJ2-2; D gene ambiguous. The CDR3 loop spans 11 amino acids. V gave up 2 bases and J gave up 7 bases, with 2 bases separating them. Here the CDR3 DNA reads TGTGCCAGCAGTTTAATCGGGGAGCTGTTTTTT. As protein: CASSLIGELFF.